Listed below are T cell receptor beta chains from one sample, sequenced in a study of response to subunit inactivated influenza vaccine. TCRdb recomputed calls from the RT-PCR reads with MiXCR, one row per CDR3 protein. The table shows roughly 500,000 distinct CDR3 sequences, with approximately 24% occurring only once. Sequencing used CD4+ T cells sorted from PBMCs, obtained 5 to 6 days after vaccination. These receptors all stem from a man over 45 who received an inactivated influenza vaccine. Each CDR3 is given with its conserved first and last residue. Each record gives: V gene, D gene, J gene, CDR3 protein. A D gene is named only where the DNA matches it firmly.

TRBV6-2/TRBV6-3,-,TRBJ2-3,CASTRDGTDTQYF
TRBV20-1,-,TRBJ1-1,CSARETIGNTEAFF
TRBV20-1,TRBD2,TRBJ2-1,CSARGGSVYNEQFF
TRBV7-9,TRBD1,TRBJ2-1,CASGPGTGLFNEQFF
TRBV6-2/TRBV6-3,TRBD2,TRBJ2-1,CASSSFGTSGEDEQFF
TRBV20-1,-,TRBJ2-7,CSATRLYEQYF
TRBV24-1,-,TRBJ2-1,CATSDRRVSSYNEQFF
TRBV20-1,-,TRBJ2-1,CSAVGAFSYNEQFF
TRBV20-1,-,TRBJ2-2,CSAREGGTPNTGELFF
TRBV20-1,-,TRBJ2-5,CSASSGGQETQYF
TRBV20-1,TRBD2,TRBJ2-7,CSARDGAGGNEQYF